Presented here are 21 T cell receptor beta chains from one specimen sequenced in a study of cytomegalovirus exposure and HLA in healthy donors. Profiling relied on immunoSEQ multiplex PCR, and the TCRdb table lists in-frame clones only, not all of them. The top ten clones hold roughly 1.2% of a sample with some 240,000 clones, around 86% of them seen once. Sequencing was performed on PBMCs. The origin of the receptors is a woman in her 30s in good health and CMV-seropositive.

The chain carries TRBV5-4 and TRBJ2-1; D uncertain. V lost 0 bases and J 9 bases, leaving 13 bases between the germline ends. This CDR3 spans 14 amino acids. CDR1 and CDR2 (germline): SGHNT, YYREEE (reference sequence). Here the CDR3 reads CASSLGAGSTEQFF. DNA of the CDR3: TGTGCCAGCAGCTTGGGGGCAGGTAGTACTGAGCAGTTCTTC.

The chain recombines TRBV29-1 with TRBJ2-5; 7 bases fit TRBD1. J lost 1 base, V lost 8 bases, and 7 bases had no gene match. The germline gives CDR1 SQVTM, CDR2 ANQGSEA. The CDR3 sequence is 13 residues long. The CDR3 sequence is CSHEGGAQETQYF. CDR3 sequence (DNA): TGCAGCCACGAAGGGGGCGCCCAAGAGACCCAGTACTTC.

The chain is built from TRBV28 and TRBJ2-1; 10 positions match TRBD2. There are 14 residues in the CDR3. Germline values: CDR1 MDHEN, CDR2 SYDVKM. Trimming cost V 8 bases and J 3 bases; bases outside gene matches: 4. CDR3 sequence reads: CASSSGSSYNEQFF. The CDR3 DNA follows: TGTGCCAGCTCTAGCGGGAGTAGCTACAATGAGCAGTTCTTC.

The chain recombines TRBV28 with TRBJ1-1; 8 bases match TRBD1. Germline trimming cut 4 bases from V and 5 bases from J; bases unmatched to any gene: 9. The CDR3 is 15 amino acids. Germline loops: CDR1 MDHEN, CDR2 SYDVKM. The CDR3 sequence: CASSSDRGRLTEAFF. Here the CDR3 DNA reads TGTGCCAGCAGTTCCGACAGGGGAAGATTGACTGAAGCTTTCTTT.

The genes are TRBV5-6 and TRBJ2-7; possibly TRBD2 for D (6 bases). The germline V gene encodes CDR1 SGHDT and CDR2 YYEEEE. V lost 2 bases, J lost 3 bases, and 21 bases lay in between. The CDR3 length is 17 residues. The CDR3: CASSFSLERVVIYEQYF. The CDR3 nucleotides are TGTGCCAGCAGCTTCAGCCTAGAGCGGGTCGTAATCTACGAGCAGTACTTC. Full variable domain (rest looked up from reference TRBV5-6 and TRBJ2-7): DAGVTQSPTHLIKTRGQQVTLRCSPKSGHDTVSWYQQALGQGPQFIFQYYEEEERQRGNFPDRFSGHQFPNYSSELNVNALLLGDSALYLCASSFSLERVVIYEQYFGPGTRLTVT.

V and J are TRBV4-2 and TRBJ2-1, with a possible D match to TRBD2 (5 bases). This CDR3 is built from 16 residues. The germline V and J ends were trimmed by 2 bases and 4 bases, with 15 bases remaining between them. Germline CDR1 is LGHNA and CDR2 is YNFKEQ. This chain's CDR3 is CASSQPGRRIYNEQFF. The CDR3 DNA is TGTGCCAGCAGCCAACCCGGACGGAGGATTTACAATGAGCAGTTCTTC.

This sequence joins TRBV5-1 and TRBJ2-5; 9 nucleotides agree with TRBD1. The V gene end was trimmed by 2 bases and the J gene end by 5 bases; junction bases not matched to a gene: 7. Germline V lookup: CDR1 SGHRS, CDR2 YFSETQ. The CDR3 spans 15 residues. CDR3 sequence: CASSFTQGALETQYF. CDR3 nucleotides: TGCGCCAGCAGCTTCACACAGGGGGCCCTGGAGACCCAGTACTTC.

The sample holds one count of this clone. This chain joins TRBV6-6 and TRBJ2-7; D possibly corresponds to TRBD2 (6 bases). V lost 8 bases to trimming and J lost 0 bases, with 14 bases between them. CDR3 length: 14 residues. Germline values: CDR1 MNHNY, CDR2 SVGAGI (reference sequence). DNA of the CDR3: TGTGCCAGCCGGGACTGGGGAAGCTCCTACGAGCAGTACTTC. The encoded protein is CASRDWGSSYEQYF.

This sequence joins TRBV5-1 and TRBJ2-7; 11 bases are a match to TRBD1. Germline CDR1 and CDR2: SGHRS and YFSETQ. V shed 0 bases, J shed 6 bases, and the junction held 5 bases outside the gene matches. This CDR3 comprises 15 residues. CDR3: CASSLVRDRGTEQYF. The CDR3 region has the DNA TGCGCCAGCAGCTTGGTCCGGGACAGGGGGACCGAGCAGTACTTC.

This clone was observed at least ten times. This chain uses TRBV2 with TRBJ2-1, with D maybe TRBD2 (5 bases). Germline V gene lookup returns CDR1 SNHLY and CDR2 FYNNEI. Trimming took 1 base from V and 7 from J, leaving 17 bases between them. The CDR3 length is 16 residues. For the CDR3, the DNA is TGTGCCAGCAGTGAAGTATTAAGGGAGCTGGGGAATGAGCAGTTCTTC. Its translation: CASSEVLRELGNEQFF.

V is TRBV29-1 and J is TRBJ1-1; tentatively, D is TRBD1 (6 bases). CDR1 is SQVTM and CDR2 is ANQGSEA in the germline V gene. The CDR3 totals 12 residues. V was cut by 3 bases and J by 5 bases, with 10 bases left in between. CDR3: CSVEEGGTEAFF. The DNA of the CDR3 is TGCAGCGTTGAGGAGGGGGGGACTGAAGCTTTCTTT.

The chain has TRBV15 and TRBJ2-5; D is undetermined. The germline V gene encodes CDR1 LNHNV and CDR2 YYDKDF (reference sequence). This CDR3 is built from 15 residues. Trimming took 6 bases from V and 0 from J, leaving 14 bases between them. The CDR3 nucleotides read TGTGCCACCAGTGGGCAGCCCCTGTACCAAGAGACCCAGTACTTC. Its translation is CATSGQPLYQETQYF.

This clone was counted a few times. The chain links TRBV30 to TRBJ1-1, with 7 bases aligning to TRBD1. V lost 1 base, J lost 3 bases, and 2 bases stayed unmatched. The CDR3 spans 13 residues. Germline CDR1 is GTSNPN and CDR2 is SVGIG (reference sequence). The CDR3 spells CAWSDRGYTEAFF. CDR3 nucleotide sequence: TGTGCCTGGAGTGACAGGGGATACACTGAAGCTTTCTTT.

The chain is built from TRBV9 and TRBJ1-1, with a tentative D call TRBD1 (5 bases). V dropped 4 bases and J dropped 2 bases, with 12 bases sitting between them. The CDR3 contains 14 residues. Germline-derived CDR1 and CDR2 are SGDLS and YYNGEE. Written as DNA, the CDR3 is TGTGCCAGCAGCCCCCGGGACTTTAACACTGAAGCTTTCTTT. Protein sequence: CASSPRDFNTEAFF. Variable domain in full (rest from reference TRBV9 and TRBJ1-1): DSGVTQTPKHLITATGQRVTLRCSPRSGDLSVYWYQQSLDQGLQFLIQYYNGEERAKGNILERFSAQQFPDLHSELNLSSLELGDSALYFCASSPRDFNTEAFFGQGTRLTVV.

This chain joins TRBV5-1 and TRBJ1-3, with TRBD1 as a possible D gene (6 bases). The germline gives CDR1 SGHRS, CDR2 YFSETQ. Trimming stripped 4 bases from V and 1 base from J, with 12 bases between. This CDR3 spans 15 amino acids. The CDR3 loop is CASSTSGASGNTIYF. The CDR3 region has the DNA TGCGCCAGCAGCACCTCAGGGGCTTCTGGAAACACCATATATTTT.

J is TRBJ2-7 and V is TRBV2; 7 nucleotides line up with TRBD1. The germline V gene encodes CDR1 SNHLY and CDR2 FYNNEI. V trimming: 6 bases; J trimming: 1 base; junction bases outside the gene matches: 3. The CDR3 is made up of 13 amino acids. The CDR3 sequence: CASSRDRSYEQYF. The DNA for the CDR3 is TGTGCCAGCAGCCGGGACAGATCCTACGAGCAGTACTTC.

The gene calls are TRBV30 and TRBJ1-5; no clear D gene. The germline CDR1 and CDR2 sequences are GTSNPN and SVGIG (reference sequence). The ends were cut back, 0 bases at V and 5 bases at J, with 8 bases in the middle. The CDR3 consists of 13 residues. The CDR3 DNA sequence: TGTGCCTGGAGTGTACTTCGGGATCAGCCCCAGCATTTT. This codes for CAWSVLRDQPQHF.

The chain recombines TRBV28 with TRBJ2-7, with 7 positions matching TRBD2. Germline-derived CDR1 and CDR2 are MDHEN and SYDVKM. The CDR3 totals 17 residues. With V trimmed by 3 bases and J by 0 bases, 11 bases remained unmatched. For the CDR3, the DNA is TGTGCCAGCAGTTTTCCCACTGGGGGGGAGACCTCCTACGAGCAGTACTTC. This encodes CASSFPTGGETSYEQYF.

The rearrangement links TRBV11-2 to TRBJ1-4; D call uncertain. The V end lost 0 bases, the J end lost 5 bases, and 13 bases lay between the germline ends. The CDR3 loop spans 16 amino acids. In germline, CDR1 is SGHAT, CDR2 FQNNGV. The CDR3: CASSLDQGGGNEKLFF. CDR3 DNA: TGTGCCAGCAGCTTAGATCAAGGTGGAGGCAATGAAAAACTGTTTTTT.

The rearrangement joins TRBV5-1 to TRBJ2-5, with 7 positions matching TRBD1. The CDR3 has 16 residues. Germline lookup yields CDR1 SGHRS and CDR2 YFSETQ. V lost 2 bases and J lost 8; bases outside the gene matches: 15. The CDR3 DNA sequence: TGCGCCAGCAGCTTATCCCCTCGGGACAGCGGTAATACCCAGTACTTC. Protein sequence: CASSLSPRDSGNTQYF.

The CDR3 nucleotides read TGTGCCAGCAGCTTAAACGGGGTCTCCTACGAGCAGTACTTC. This gives the protein CASSLNGVSYEQYF. The V call is TRBV13, the J call TRBJ2-7; maybe TRBD2 (5 bases). V dropped 2 bases and J dropped 0 bases, with 8 bases sitting between them. CDR1 and CDR2 from the germline V gene are PRHDT and FYEKMQ (reference sequence). CDR3 length: 14 amino acids.